Here is one T cell receptor beta chain with its context. The donors were adults (healthy and HIV-negative) with no recent acute infections or vaccinations. The CDR3 is made up of 14 amino acids. From germline, CDR1 is MNHNS and CDR2 SASEGT. Trimming left V 4 bases short and J 1 base short, with 11 bases between. Assay: immunoSEQ multiplex PCR; the TCRdb copy retains only in-frame clones and omits some. The sample lists over 2 million clones, 85% to 95% occurring once. This sample is drawn from a study of shared clonotypes between healthy human individuals. The rearrangement links TRBV6-1 to TRBJ2-7, with D unresolved. This sequence originates from a young man in good health. Material for sequencing was naive CD4+ T cells sorted from blood. Subset of the sample: CD45RA+ positively selected. CDR3 protein: CASSAADRSYEQYF. Written as DNA, the CDR3 is TGTGCCAGCAGTGCGGCCGACCGTTCCTACGAGCAGTACTTC.